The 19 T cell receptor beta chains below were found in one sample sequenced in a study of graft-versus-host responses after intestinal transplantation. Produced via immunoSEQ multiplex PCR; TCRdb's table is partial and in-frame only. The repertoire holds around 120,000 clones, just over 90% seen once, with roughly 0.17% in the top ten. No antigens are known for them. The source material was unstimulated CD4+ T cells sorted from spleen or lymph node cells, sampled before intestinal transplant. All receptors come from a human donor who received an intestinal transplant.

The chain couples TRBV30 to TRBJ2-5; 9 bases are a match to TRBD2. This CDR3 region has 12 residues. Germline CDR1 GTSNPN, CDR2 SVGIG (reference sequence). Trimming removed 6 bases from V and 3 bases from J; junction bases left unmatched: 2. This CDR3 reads CACSGSEETQYF. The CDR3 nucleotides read TGTGCCTGTAGCGGGAGTGAAGAGACCCAGTACTTC.

CDR3 in DNA: TGTGCCAGCAGTTTAAGGGGAACCTACGAGCAGTACTTC. It specifies CASSLRGTYEQYF. The chain has TRBV27 and TRBJ2-7; possible D gene TRBD1, 5 bases. V was shortened by 2 bases and J by 2 bases, with 7 bases between the two germline ends. This CDR3 has 13 amino acids. Looked up from germline, CDR1 is MNHEY and CDR2 is SMNVEV (reference sequence).

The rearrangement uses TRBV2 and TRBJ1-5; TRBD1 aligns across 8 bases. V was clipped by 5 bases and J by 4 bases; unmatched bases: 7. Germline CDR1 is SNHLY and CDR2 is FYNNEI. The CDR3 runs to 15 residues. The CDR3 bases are TGTGCCAGCAGTCAACAGGGGGTTGAAAATCAGCCCCAGCATTTT. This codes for CASSQQGVENQPQHF.

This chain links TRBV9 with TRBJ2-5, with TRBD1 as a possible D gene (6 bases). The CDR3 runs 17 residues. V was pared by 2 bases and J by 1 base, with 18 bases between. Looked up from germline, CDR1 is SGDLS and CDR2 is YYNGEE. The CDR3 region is CASSVGSGSGVQETQYF. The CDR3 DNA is TGTGCCAGCAGCGTCGGGTCGGGGTCAGGGGTCCAAGAGACCCAGTACTTC.

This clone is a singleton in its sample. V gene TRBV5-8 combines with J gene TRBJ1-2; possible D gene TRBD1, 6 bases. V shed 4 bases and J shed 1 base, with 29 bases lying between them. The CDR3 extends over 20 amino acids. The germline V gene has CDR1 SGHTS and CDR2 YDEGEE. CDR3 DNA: TGTGCCAGCAGCCGTTCCCCGGGACACTATATTACTAGACTTAACTATGGCTACACCTTC. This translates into CASSRSPGHYITRLNYGYTF.

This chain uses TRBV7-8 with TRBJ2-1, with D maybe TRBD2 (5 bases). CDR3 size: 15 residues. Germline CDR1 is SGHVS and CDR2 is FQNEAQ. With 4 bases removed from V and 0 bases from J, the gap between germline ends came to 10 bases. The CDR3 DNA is TGTGCCAGCAGCTATCTAGCAGACTCCTACAATGAGCAGTTCTTC. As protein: CASSYLADSYNEQFF.

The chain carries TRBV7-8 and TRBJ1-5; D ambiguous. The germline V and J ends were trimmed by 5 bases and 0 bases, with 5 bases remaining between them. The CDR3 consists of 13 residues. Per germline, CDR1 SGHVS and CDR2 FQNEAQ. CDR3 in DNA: TGTGCCAGCAGCCACTATAGCAATCAGCCCCAGCATTTT. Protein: CASSHYSNQPQHF.

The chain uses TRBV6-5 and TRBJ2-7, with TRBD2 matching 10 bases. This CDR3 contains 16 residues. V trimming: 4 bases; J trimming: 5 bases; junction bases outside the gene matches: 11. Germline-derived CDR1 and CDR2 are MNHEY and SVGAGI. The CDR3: CASSFRFGTSAHEQYF. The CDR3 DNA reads TGTGCCAGCAGTTTTAGGTTTGGGACTAGCGCCCACGAGCAGTACTTC.

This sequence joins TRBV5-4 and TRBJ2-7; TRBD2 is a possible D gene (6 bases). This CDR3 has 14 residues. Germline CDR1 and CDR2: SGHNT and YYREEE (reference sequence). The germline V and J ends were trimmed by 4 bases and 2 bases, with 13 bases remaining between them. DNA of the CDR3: TGTGCCAGCAGCCCAGATGGGGGGACCTACGAGCAGTACTTC. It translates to CASSPDGGTYEQYF.

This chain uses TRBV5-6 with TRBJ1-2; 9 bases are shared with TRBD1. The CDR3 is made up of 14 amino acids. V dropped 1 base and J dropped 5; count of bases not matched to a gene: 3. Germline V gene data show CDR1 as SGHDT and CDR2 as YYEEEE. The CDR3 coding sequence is TGTGCCAGCAGCTTGAGGGGGACAGGGTATGGCTACACCTTC. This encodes CASSLRGTGYGYTF.

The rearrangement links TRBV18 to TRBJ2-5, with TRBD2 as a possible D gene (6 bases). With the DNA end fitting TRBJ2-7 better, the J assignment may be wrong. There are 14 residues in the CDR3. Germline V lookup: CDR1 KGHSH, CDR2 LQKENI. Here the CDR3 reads CASSPGLFAYEQYF. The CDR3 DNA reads TGTGCCAGCTCACCGGGACTGTTCGCCTACGAGCAGTACTTC.

The CDR3 nucleotides read TGTGCCAGCAGTTTTCCGGGGAAAAGCTACGAGCAGTACTTC. This sequence encodes CASSFPGKSYEQYF. J is TRBJ2-5 and V is TRBV28; the D gene is possibly TRBD2 (5 bases). The J call may be faulty, since TRBJ2-7 better matches the DNA end. This CDR3 region has 14 residues. Per germline, CDR1 MDHEN and CDR2 SYDVKM.

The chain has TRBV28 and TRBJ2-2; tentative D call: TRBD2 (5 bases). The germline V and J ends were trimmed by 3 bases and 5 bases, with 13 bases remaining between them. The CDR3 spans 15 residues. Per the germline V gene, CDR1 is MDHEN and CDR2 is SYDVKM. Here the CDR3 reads CASSFHPPGTGELFF. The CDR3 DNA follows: TGTGCCAGCAGTTTCCACCCGCCGGGGACCGGGGAGCTGTTTTTT.

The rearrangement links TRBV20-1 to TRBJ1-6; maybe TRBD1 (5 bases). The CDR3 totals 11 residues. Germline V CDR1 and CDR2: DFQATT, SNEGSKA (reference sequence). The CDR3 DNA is TGCAGGCTAGGGGCTGGCTCACCCCTCCACTTT. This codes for CRLGAGSPLHF.

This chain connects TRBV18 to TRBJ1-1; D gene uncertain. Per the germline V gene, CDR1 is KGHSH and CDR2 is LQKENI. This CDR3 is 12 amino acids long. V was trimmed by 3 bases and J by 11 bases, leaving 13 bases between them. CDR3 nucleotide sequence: TGTGCCAGCTCACCCGTTATGGGCGCGGCTTTCTTT. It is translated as CASSPVMGAAFF.

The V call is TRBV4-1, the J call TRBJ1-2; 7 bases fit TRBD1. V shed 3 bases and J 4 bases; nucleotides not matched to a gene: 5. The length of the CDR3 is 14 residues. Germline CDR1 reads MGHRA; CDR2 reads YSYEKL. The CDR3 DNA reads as TGCGCCAGCAGCCAGTCGGGACAGACCTATGGCTACACCTTC. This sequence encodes CASSQSGQTYGYTF.

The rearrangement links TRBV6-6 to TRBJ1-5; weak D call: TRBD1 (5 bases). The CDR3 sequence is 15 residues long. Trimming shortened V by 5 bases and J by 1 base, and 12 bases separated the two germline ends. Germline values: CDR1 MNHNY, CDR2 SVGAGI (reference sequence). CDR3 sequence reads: CASSNVPGSNQPQHF. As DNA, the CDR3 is TGTGCCAGCAGTAACGTACCAGGGAGCAATCAGCCCCAGCATTTT.

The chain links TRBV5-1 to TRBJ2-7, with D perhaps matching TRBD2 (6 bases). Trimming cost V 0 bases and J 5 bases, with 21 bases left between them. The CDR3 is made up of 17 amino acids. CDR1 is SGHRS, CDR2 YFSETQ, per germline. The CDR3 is CASSLGQTGLFFDEQYF. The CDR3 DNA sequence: TGCGCCAGCAGCTTGGGGCAGACGGGACTCTTTTTCGACGAGCAGTACTTC.

CDR3 sequence: CASSRQGTAYEQYF. As DNA, the CDR3 is TGTGCCAGCAGCCGACAGGGGACAGCCTACGAGCAGTACTTC. V is TRBV16 and J is TRBJ2-7, with 8 bases fitting TRBD1. CDR3 length equals 14 residues. Germline loops: CDR1 KGHSY, CDR2 FQNENV. V lost 4 bases and J lost 2; bases outside the gene matches: 4.